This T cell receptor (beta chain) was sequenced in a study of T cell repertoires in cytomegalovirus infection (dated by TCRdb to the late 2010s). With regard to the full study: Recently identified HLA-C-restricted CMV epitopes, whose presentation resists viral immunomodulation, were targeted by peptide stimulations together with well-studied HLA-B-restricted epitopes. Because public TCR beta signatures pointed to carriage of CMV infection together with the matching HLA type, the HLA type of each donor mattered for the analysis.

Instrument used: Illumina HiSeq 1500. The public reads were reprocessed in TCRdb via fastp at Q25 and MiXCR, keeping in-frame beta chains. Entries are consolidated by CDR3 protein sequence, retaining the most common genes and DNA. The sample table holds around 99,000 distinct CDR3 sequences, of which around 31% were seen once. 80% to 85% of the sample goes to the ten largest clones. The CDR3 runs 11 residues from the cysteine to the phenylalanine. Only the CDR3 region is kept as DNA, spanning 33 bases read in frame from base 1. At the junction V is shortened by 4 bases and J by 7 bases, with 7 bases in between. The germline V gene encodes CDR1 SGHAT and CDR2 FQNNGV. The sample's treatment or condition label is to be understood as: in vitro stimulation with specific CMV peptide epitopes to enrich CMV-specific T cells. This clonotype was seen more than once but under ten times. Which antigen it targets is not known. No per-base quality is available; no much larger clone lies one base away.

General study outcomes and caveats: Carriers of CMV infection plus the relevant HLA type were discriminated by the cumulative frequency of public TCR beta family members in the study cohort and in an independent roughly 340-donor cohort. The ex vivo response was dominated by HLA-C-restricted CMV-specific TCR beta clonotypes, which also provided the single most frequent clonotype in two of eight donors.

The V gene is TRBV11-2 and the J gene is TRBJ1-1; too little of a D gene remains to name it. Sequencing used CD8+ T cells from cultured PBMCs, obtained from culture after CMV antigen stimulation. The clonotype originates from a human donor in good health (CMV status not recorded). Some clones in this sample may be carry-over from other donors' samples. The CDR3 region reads CASSSAVEAFF. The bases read TGTGCCAGCAGCTCTGCGGTTGAAGCTTTCTTT. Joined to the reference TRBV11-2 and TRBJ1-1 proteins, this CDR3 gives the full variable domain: EAGVAQSPRYKIIEKRQSVAFWCNPISGHATLYWYQQILGQGPKLLIQFQNNGVVDDSQLPKDRFSAERLKGVDSTLKIQPAKLEDSAVYLCASSSAVEAFFGQGTRLTVV.